The text below deals with one T cell receptor beta chain. Its antigen is unknown. Per-base qualities were not stored, and no clone one base away is much larger. The CDR3 contains 12 residues, cysteine and phenylalanine counted. CDR3 DNA is the only sequence kept; it has 36 bases, read in frame from the first base. V drops 4 bases and J drops 6 bases, leaving 10 bases in between. CDR1 ENHRY and CDR2 SYGVKD were looked up in the germline V gene. The CDR3 regions of human TCRbeta chains were analyzed by immunosequencing. Concerning the study's data processing: TCRs in the repertoires were compared against a reference library of SARS-CoV-2-specific TCRs that had been generated with the MIRA antigen-specificity platform. Breadth was defined as the fraction of unique TCRs that were SARS-CoV-2-associated. Depth was defined as the fraction of total T cells that were SARS-CoV-2-associated. Using the MIRA data, each spike-specific TCR was mapped to the spike region that the TCR reacts to and placed in a CD4 or CD8 class. Log10-transformed breadth and depth values were compared by one-way ANOVA with Sidak's multiple comparisons tests. What TCRdb holds here is the immuneACCESS table cut down to in-frame rearrangements. Part of the clones is not present; checked against another copy, under half of the missing clones reflect an unresolved V gene, and the others are unexplained. V and J calls and clone size follow that table, whereas D and trimming were derived from the DNA. The sample table records 100,000 to 120,000 clones; about 90% of these occur just once. Around 15% of the sample goes to the ten largest clones.

The data belong to a study of T cell responses to AZD1222 COVID-19 vaccine (dated by TCRdb to the early 2020s). With respect to the entire study: TCR sequencing was performed for fewer than 250 trial participants, of whom about 200 were given two doses of AZD1222 and some 26 were given two doses of MenACWY control vaccine. Trial participants were enrolled by age into subgroups of 18-55, 56-69 and 70-plus years, and 148, 28 and 57 TCR-sequenced participants, respectively, were included in these subgroups. Broader findings and caveats from the paper: Conclusions about previously exposed vaccinees are limited because only 6 or 7 AZD1222 recipients were SARS-CoV-2 seropositive at baseline. Participants were mostly white British, with more females than males. The authors suggested clonal diversity may have been underestimated. Vaccine-associated CD4 TCRs spanned the whole spike protein, with dominant responses in regions 160-218 and 743-854. Because no samples from the day 14 peak response were available, repertoires could be characterized only after the peak T cell response. In the small 56-69-year group, the increase in depth fell short of significance, most likely because of low power. Reportedly, almost half of the unique spike-specific TCRs recognized epitopes lying outside the regions that are mutated in the B.1.351 and B.1.1.7 variants. A significant rise in spike-specific TCR breadth and depth was observed after two AZD1222 doses relative to day 0 and relative to MenACWY recipients.

The time point label on this specimen signifies: about 28 days (+/-7) after the second vaccine dose. AZD1222 recipients with second doses at about 4 weeks or about 12 weeks were pooled, because spike-specific TCR depth and breadth did not differ between schedules. Samples from vaccinated people were obtained from the UK trials COV001 and COV002, which included a single-blind randomized controlled phase 2/3 trial of AZD1222 (ChAdOx1 nCoV-19) in healthy adults. Trial participant PBMC samples were collected at day 0 and day 28 after the second dose for TCRbeta chain sequencing. This receptor was obtained from an adult who received the AZD1222 COVID-19 vaccine. The V and J genes are TRBV10-3 and TRBJ2-7; the D gene is perhaps TRBD2, from 7 matching bases. The source was peripheral blood, collected 28 days after the second AZD1222 dose. The encoded CDR3 is CAISGGGGEQYF. The DNA reads as follows: TGTGCCATCAGTGGGGGAGGGGGCGAGCAGTACTTC.